The 20 T cell receptor beta chains below all came from one sample that was sequenced in a study of cytomegalovirus exposure and HLA in healthy donors. Vbeta (60) and Jbeta (13) primers were used in the PCR. This table comes from immunoSEQ multiplex PCR, and its TCRdb copy is limited to in-frame clones, with some not included. The repertoire holds 140,000 or so clones, with around three quarters as singletons. The specimen sequenced was PBMCs. These receptors all come from a woman aged 18-29 years in good health and CMV-seropositive.

As to this clone: This sample includes further DNA sequences coding for the same CDR3. The chain employs TRBV4-1 and TRBJ1-1; D gene ambiguous. The germline gives CDR1 MGHRA, CDR2 YSYEKL. The CDR3 extends over 13 amino acids. Trimming took 1 base from V and 1 from J, leaving 4 bases between them. CDR3 nucleotides: TGCGCCAGCAGCCAAGCCGGGAACACTGAAGCTTTCTTT. Amino acid sequence: CASSQAGNTEAFF.

The genes are TRBV19 and TRBJ1-1, with D perhaps TRBD1 (6 bases). Germline CDR1 and CDR2: LNHDA and SQIVND (reference sequence). The CDR3 totals 13 residues. The V gene lost 2 bases and the J gene lost 12 bases, with 16 bases spanning the gap. This CDR3 is CASSIQVRGRTFF. The CDR3 DNA follows: TGTGCCAGTAGTATACAGGTCAGGGGAAGGACTTTCTTT.

The V call is TRBV7-6, the J call TRBJ1-1, with 9 positions matching TRBD1. This CDR3 region has 16 residues. Germline-derived CDR1 and CDR2 are SGHVS and FNYEAQ. Losses at the gene ends were 4 bases for V and 1 base for J; bases not matched to a gene: 7. The CDR3 DNA reads TGTGCCAGCAGCTACCGGACAGGGGAGGCGAACACTGAAGCTTTCTTT. This sequence encodes CASSYRTGEANTEAFF.

This chain links TRBV5-1 with TRBJ2-5; 7 bases are a match to TRBD2. The CDR3 runs to 15 residues. The V and J ends lost 3 bases and 5 bases, in that order; junction bases with no gene match: 10. Germline CDR1 is SGHRS and CDR2 is YFSETQ. For the CDR3, the DNA is TGCGCCAGCAGCTCACGGATGGGGGGGGAGGAGACCCAGTACTTC. Translated, it gives CASSSRMGGEETQYF.

V gene TRBV21-1 combines with J gene TRBJ1-5. TRBV21-1 is a pseudogene segment. The CDR3 length is 14 residues. CDR3 sequence (DNA): TGTGCCAGCAGCAAAGTTCGGGGGGATCAGCCCCAGCATTTT. Protein product: CASSKVRGDQPQHF.

The gene calls are TRBV2 and TRBJ1-6; perhaps TRBD1 as D (5 bases). The V gene lost 8 bases and the J gene lost 9 bases, with 17 bases spanning the gap. Germline CDR1 is SNHLY and CDR2 is FYNNEI. The CDR3 runs 14 residues. CDR3 nucleotides: TGTGCCAGCTGTCGGCAGGGTGGCGGTTCACCCCTCCACTTT. Translated: CASCRQGGGSPLHF.

The chain combines TRBV25-1 with TRBJ1-2; D perhaps matches TRBD1 (5 bases). Germline CDR1 MGHDK, CDR2 SYGVNS. V shed 1 base and J shed 8 bases, with 17 bases lying between them. The CDR3 loop spans 15 amino acids. The CDR3 coding sequence is TGTGCCAGCAGTGAATCTGGGGCGCCCACGGAAGGCTACACCTTC. Residues: CASSESGAPTEGYTF.

The chain recombines TRBV6-1 with TRBJ1-2; D uncertain. V was pared by 2 bases and J by 6 bases, with 10 bases between. This CDR3 comprises 13 residues. CDR1 and CDR2 (germline): MNHNS, SASEGT. The CDR3 loop is CASSEYPENGYTF. In DNA, the CDR3 is TGTGCCAGCAGTGAATATCCTGAGAATGGCTACACCTTC.

CDR3: CASSFPSGGAGETQYF. Here the CDR3 DNA reads TGTGCCAGCAGCTTCCCCAGCGGGGGGGCGGGGGAGACCCAGTACTTC. The chain joins TRBV5-4 to TRBJ2-5, with 10 bases fitting TRBD2. The CDR3 totals 16 residues. Losses at the gene ends were 2 bases for V and 5 bases for J; bases not matched to a gene: 9. Germline V gene lookup returns CDR1 SGHNT and CDR2 YYREEE (reference sequence).

This rearrangement joins TRBV2 to TRBJ2-5; TRBD1 aligns across 9 bases. CDR3 size: 14 residues. V shed 8 bases, J shed 5 bases, and the junction held 9 bases outside the gene matches. CDR1 is SNHLY and CDR2 is FYNNEI in the germline V gene. The DNA of the CDR3 is TGTGCCAGCGGTTCGGGACAGGGCCTGGAGACCCAGTACTTC. Translated: CASGSGQGLETQYF.

The rearrangement uses TRBV11-2 and TRBJ1-5; 9 bases align to TRBD1. V was pared by 2 bases and J by 6 bases, with 2 bases of the junction left unmatched. CDR1 is SGHAT and CDR2 is FQNNGV in the germline V gene. CDR3 size: 14 residues. The CDR3 reads CASSLKGQGQPQHF. In DNA form, the CDR3 reads TGTGCCAGCAGCTTAAAGGGACAGGGTCAGCCCCAGCATTTT.

This chain connects TRBV9 to TRBJ2-2, with D perhaps TRBD1 (6 bases). V dropped 0 bases and J dropped 4 bases, with 25 bases sitting between them. The germline V gene has CDR1 SGDLS and CDR2 YYNGEE. CDR3 length equals 20 residues. CDR3 sequence: CASSVGLIMGAARSTGELFF. The CDR3 DNA follows: TGTGCCAGCAGCGTAGGATTGATTATGGGGGCGGCGCGGAGCACCGGGGAGCTGTTTTTT.

The chain joins TRBV4-2 to TRBJ2-5, with D perhaps matching TRBD1 (5 bases). This CDR3 has 14 residues. The V end lost 1 base, the J end lost 5 bases, and 11 bases lay between the germline ends. Germline CDR1 and CDR2: LGHNA and YNFKEQ. The CDR3 DNA follows: TGTGCCAGCAGCCAAGGACAGTCGGGCGAGACCCAGTACTTC. Encoded protein: CASSQGQSGETQYF.

The genes are TRBV6-5 and TRBJ2-7, with TRBD2 matching over 11 bases. Germline loops: CDR1 MNHEY, CDR2 SVGAGI. CDR3 length: 15 amino acids. After removal of 3 bases from V and 1 base from J, the junction contained 2 bases not matched to a gene. The DNA for the CDR3 is TGTGCCAGCAGTTATCTAGCGGGGGGTTCCTACGAGCAGTACTTC. Translated, it gives CASSYLAGGSYEQYF.

The rearrangement joins TRBV29-1 to TRBJ1-1; no reliable D call. CDR3 length: 10 amino acids. Germline V gene lookup returns CDR1 SQVTM and CDR2 ANQGSEA. The ends were cut back, 6 bases at V and 10 bases at J, with 12 bases in the middle. Written as DNA, the CDR3 is TGCAGCGTACAGTCGAGCCGAGCTTTCTTT. It yields the protein CSVQSSRAFF.

The chain links TRBV2 to TRBJ1-5; a weak D match, TRBD1 (5 bases). Trimming left V 4 bases short and J 3 bases short, with 13 bases between. There are 15 residues in the CDR3. CDR1 and CDR2 (germline): SNHLY, FYNNEI. The CDR3 is CASSALARDNQPQHF. For the CDR3, the DNA is TGTGCCAGCAGTGCCCTGGCCAGGGACAATCAGCCCCAGCATTTT.

V and J are TRBV5-6 and TRBJ1-2; the match to TRBD1 covers 7 bases. This CDR3 contains 15 residues. Germline V gene data show CDR1 as SGHDT and CDR2 as YYEEEE. V lost 2 bases, J lost 5 bases, and 9 bases stayed unmatched. In DNA, the CDR3 is TGTGCCAGCAGCTTTGTGGACAGGTCAAAGTATGGCTACACCTTC. It yields the protein CASSFVDRSKYGYTF.

This clone appeared once. V and J are TRBV6-5 and TRBJ1-6; 8 positions agree with TRBD1. Germline CDR1 is MNHEY and CDR2 is SVGAGI. The CDR3 covers 14 residues. The V gene end was trimmed by 4 bases and the J gene end by 7 bases; junction bases not matched to a gene: 3. The CDR3 reads CASSSGGTNSPLHF. DNA of the CDR3: TGTGCCAGCAGTTCAGGGGGCACGAATTCACCCCTCCACTTT.

V and J are TRBV4-3 and TRBJ2-2, with D perhaps TRBD2 (6 bases). The CDR3 spans 17 residues. The germline V gene encodes CDR1 LGHNA and CDR2 YSLEER. Trimming removed 0 bases at V and 6 bases at J, with 17 bases between. Written as DNA, the CDR3 is TGCGCCAGCAGCCAAGACTTTCGGGGACTCACAGCCGGGGAGCTGTTTTTT. Amino acid sequence: CASSQDFRGLTAGELFF.

The table lists this clone with a count of one. V usage is TRBV15 and J usage is TRBJ2-3; the match to TRBD2 covers 9 bases. V lost 8 bases, J lost 6 bases, and 21 bases stayed unmatched. This CDR3 region has 18 residues. Germline V lookup: CDR1 LNHNV, CDR2 YYDKDF (reference sequence). CDR3 DNA: TGTGCCACCCGGGCTGCGGCGGGGGGGCCGGCGTACCTGGATACGCAGTATTTT. As protein: CATRAAAGGPAYLDTQYF.